This T cell receptor beta chain stems from a study of lymphopenia after photon versus proton radiotherapy. The method was immunoSEQ multiplex PCR; TCRdb's version includes in-frame clones alone and lacks a portion of them. Counted here are 20,000 or so clones, roughly 81% occurring once; the ten biggest clones make up 2.9%. Study-level results: Survival link was tested only in deceased patients; proton benefit remains a possibility.

Per germline, CDR1 SGHVS and CDR2 FNYEAQ. Unmatched junction bases numbered 4, after V lost 5 bases and J lost 1 base. The CDR3 sequence is 16 residues long. As regards this clone: Antigen unknown.

The TCR was taken from a woman aged 50 to 65 with pancreatic cancer. Source: peripheral blood, taken from a patient treated with photon-based radiotherapy. This chain connects TRBV7-6 to TRBJ2-6; 8 bases match TRBD1. CDR3: CASSQGQASGANVLTF. CDR3 DNA: TGTGCCAGCAGCCAGGGACAGGCATCTGGGGCCAACGTCCTGACTTTC.